Each of the 24 T cell receptor beta chains below was sequenced from the same sample in a study of T cells in Graves' hyperthyroidism and ophthalmopathy. RNA transcripts yielded amplified TCR beta CDR3 regions. The HTBI primer set served for first-round RT-PCR of the TCR CDR3. TCRdb re-called the multiplex PCR reads with MiXCR, one entry per CDR3 protein. The sample lists approximately 510,000 distinct CDR3 sequences; 46% were seen once. The sequencing input was peripheral blood or thyroid tissue (not recorded which). The receptors shown here come from an adult woman with Graves' disease, either hyperthyroidism or ophthalmopathy (not recorded which).

This clonotype has ten or more counts. Since a much larger clone is just one base distant, this may be a read error. The chain joins TRBV12-3 or TRBV12-4 to TRBJ1-2; TRBD1 is a possible D gene (5 bases). The CDR3 loop spans 13 amino acids. V was clipped by 6 bases and J by 0 bases, with 8 bases between them. The CDR3 here is CASSQDTNYGYTF. CDR3 nucleotide sequence: TGTGCCAGCAGCCAGGACACTAACTATGGCTACACCTTC.

CDR3 sequence (DNA): TGTGCCAGCACCCTCTCCGGGAGCCCCCACGAGCAGTACTTC. Translating gives CASTLSGSPHEQYF. The chain recombines TRBV12-3 or TRBV12-4 with TRBJ2-7; weak D call: TRBD2 (6 bases). Trimming removed 7 bases at V and 5 bases at J, with 18 bases between. This CDR3 spans 14 amino acids.

Points on this clonotype: The germline gene is not matched at one end of the junction; a read error may be the cause. The rearrangement joins TRBV5-1 to TRBJ2-7; D possibly matches TRBD1 or TRBD2 (5 bases each). The length of the CDR3 is 14 residues. Germline-derived CDR1 and CDR2 are SGHRS and YFSETQ. The CDR3 spells CASNARDGSYEQHF. In nucleotides, the CDR3 is TGCGCCAGCAACGCCCGGGACGGCTCCTACGAGCAGCACTTC.

This clonotype was seen many times. CDR3 in amino acids: CASRQGGLNTEAFF. CDR3 nucleotide sequence: TGTGCCAGCAGACAGGGTGGGCTGAACACTGAAGCTTTCTTT. V gene TRBV2 combines with J gene TRBJ1-1, with a tentative D call TRBD1 (6 bases). Germline V CDR1 and CDR2: SNHLY, FYNNEI. V was clipped by 6 bases and J by 0 bases, with 11 bases between them. The CDR3 spans 14 residues.

This chain joins TRBV20-1 and TRBJ2-5; D gene uncertain. Trimming shortened V by 4 bases and J by 4 bases, and 13 bases separated the two germline ends. CDR1 is DFQATT, CDR2 SNEGSKA, per germline (reference sequence). The CDR3 consists of 13 residues. CDR3 DNA: TGCAGTGCTACGGACGGATGGGGAGAGACCCAGTACTTC. Translated: CSATDGWGETQYF.

J is TRBJ1-1 and V is TRBV10-3; D not resolved. Germline V gene sequence: CDR1 ENHRY, CDR2 SYGVKD. This CDR3 is 13 amino acids long. Deletions cut 10 bases from V and 6 bases from J, with 18 bases between. The CDR3 bases are TGTGCCACCGTGTCTCAGGCGTCCTCTGAAGCTTTCTTT. It yields the protein CATVSQASSEAFF.

The V call is TRBV27, the J call TRBJ1-5, with D possibly matching TRBD1 (5 bases). Trimming took off 8 bases at V and 5 bases at J, with 19 bases between the two ends. CDR1 and CDR2 (germline): MNHEY, SMNVEV (reference sequence). The CDR3 runs 15 residues. The CDR3 is CASSRVGASHQPQHF. The CDR3 DNA reads as TGTGCCAGCTCACGTGTAGGGGCGTCCCATCAGCCCCAGCATTTT.

Many counts were recorded for this clonotype. The chain carries TRBV29-1 and TRBJ2-2; TRBD2 aligns across 10 bases. J gave up 3 bases and V 7 bases, and 8 bases lay outside the gene matches. The CDR3 is made up of 15 amino acids. Germline assignment: CDR1 SQVTM and CDR2 ANQGSEA. The CDR3 protein is CSALPGLADTGELFF. Here the CDR3 DNA reads TGCAGCGCCCTACCCGGACTAGCGGACACCGGGGAGCTGTTTTTT.

This clonotype was observed at least ten times. This sequence joins TRBV7-2 and TRBJ1-6; D gene uncertain. Trimming pared 1 base from V and 9 bases from J, leaving 7 bases between. This CDR3 spans 13 amino acids. CDR1 SGHTA and CDR2 FQGNSA come from the germline V gene. CDR3 in DNA: TGTGCCAGCAGCTTAGAAAGGGCTTCACCCCTCCACTTT. Translated, it gives CASSLERASPLHF. The full variable domain, completed using reference TRBV7-2 and TRBJ1-6, is GAGVSQSPSNKVTEKGKDVELRCDPISGHTALYWYRQSLGQGLEFLIYFQGNSAPDKSGLPSDRFSAERTGGSVSTLTIQRTQQEDSAVYLCASSLERASPLHFGNGTRLTVT.

In this sample, this clonotype turned up many times. J is TRBJ1-5 and V is TRBV7-2; D possibly corresponds to TRBD1 (5 bases). CDR1 and CDR2 from the germline V gene are SGHTA and FQGNSA. This CDR3 is built from 15 residues. Trimming left V 5 bases short and J 2 bases short, with 13 bases between. This CDR3 is CASSEGWFGNQPQHF. The CDR3 DNA is TGTGCCAGCAGCGAGGGGTGGTTCGGCAATCAGCCCCAGCATTTT.

The chain links TRBV2 to TRBJ1-2; maybe TRBD1 (6 bases). From germline, CDR1 is SNHLY and CDR2 FYNNEI. The CDR3 covers 12 residues. The CDR3 protein is CAREGGSWGYTF. As DNA, the CDR3 is TGTGCTAGAGAGGGGGGGAGTTGGGGCTACACCTTC.

This sequence joins TRBV5-1 and TRBJ1-1, with D unresolved. This CDR3 comprises 16 residues. CDR1 and CDR2 (germline): SGHRS, YFSETQ. V shed 1 base and J shed 1 base, with 14 bases lying between them. CDR3 sequence (DNA): TGCGCCAGCAGCTTGTCGCACATGCAAGGGAACACTGAAGCTTTCTTT. Protein sequence: CASSLSHMQGNTEAFF. Looking up the rest from reference TRBV5-1 and TRBJ1-1 gives the full variable domain: KAGVTQTPRYLIKTRGQQVTLSCSPISGHRSVSWYQQTPGQGLQFLFEYFSETQRNKGNFPGRFSGRQFSNSRSEMNVSTLELGDSALYLCASSLSHMQGNTEAFFGQGTRLTVV.

As for this clonotype: This may stem from a read error, because a much larger clone lies one nucleotide away. The CDR3 DNA follows: TGTGCCAGTACCTCCAGTACCGGGGAGCTGTCTTTT. This gives the protein CASTSSTGELSF. This chain connects TRBV19 to TRBJ2-2; D is perhaps TRBD2 (5 bases). The germline CDR1 and CDR2 sequences are LNHDA and SQIVND (reference sequence). This CDR3 contains 12 residues.

In this sample, this clonotype turned up many times. CDR3 residues: CASSQWLTRGDYGYTF. CDR3 DNA: TGCGCCAGCAGCCAATGGCTGACCCGGGGGGACTATGGCTACACCTTC. The V and J genes are TRBV4-3 and TRBJ1-2, with D tentatively TRBD1 (5 bases). Germline values: CDR1 LGHNA, CDR2 YSLEER. V gave up 2 bases and J gave up 3 bases, with 16 bases separating them. This CDR3 is built from 16 residues.

On this clonotype itself: The CDR3 does not end in the conserved phenylalanine or tryptophan, so this is likely a read error. The genes are TRBV12-3 or TRBV12-4 and TRBJ2-5; possible D gene TRBD2, 6 bases. V shed 3 bases and J shed 5 bases, with 16 bases lying between them. The CDR3 totals 15 residues. CDR3 nucleotides: TGTGCCAGCAGTTTGAATGAGGCAGGAGGGGAGACCCAGTACCTC. Protein: CASSLNEAGGETQYL.

This chain uses TRBV7-9 with TRBJ1-2; 7 nucleotides agree with TRBD1. The CDR3 sequence is 13 residues long. V was pared by 4 bases and J by 6 bases, with 5 bases of the junction left unmatched. Germline V gene sequence: CDR1 SEHNR, CDR2 FQNEAQ (reference sequence). This chain's CDR3 is CASSSTGDDGYTF. CDR3 coding DNA: TGTGCCAGCAGCTCTACAGGGGACGATGGCTACACCTTC. Full variable domain (missing parts from reference TRBV7-9 and TRBJ1-2): DTGVSQNPRHKITKRGQNVTFRCDPISEHNRLYWYRQTLGQGPEFLTYFQNEAQLEKSRLLSDRFSAERPKGSFSTLEIQRTEQGDSAMYLCASSSTGDDGYTFGSGTRLTVV.

This chain links TRBV2 with TRBJ2-2; 10 bases match TRBD2. J lost 4 bases, V lost 6 bases, and 2 bases had no gene match. Germline CDR1 and CDR2: SNHLY and FYNNEI. This CDR3 contains 14 residues. The CDR3 sequence: CASRKREGTGELFF. The CDR3, as DNA: TGTGCCAGCAGAAAGCGGGAGGGCACCGGGGAGCTGTTTTTT.

The chain is built from TRBV4-1 and TRBJ2-7; 8 nucleotides align to TRBD2. This CDR3 is built from 16 residues. Per germline, CDR1 MGHRA and CDR2 YSYEKL. V was clipped by 6 bases and J by 4 bases; unmatched bases: 14. CDR3 region: CASRRVPGLEVYEQYF. The CDR3 DNA follows: TGCGCCAGCAGACGAGTTCCGGGACTAGAGGTTTACGAGCAGTACTTC.

The chain joins TRBV2 to TRBJ1-5; TRBD1 might be the D (6 bases). This CDR3 region has 17 residues. The germline V gene has CDR1 SNHLY and CDR2 FYNNEI. V was shortened by 5 bases and J by 5 bases, with 22 bases between the two germline ends. The CDR3 bases are TGTGCCAGCAGTCTCCCGCGTGGGGTCGGGGGCGATCAGCCCCAGCATTTT. Its translation: CASSLPRGVGGDQPQHF. The full variable domain, completed using reference TRBV2 and TRBJ1-5, is EPEVTQTPSHQVTQMGQEVILRCVPISNHLYFYWYRQILGQKVEFLVSFYNNEISEKSEIFDDQFSVERPDGSNFTLKIRSTKLEDSAMYFCASSLPRGVGGDQPQHFGDGTRLSIL.

The V gene is TRBV7-9, the J gene TRBJ1-2; tentatively, D is TRBD1 (5 bases). Germline V gene lookup returns CDR1 SEHNR and CDR2 FQNEAQ (reference sequence). The CDR3 runs to 13 residues. V shed 3 bases and J shed 6 bases, with 11 bases lying between them. The DNA of the CDR3 is TGTGCCAGCAGCTTGGGCAGGGAGCATGGCTACACCTTC. It is translated as CASSLGREHGYTF.

This clonotype was seen repeatedly, ten times or more. Here the CDR3 reads CATSYGLNTEAFF. CDR3 bases: TGTGCCACCTCTTACGGGCTTAACACTGAAGCTTTCTTT. The V gene is TRBV19, the J gene TRBJ1-1; D not resolved. V was shortened by 10 bases and J by 2 bases, with 14 bases between the two germline ends. Germline CDR1 is LNHDA and CDR2 is SQIVND (reference sequence). This CDR3 spans 13 amino acids. The full variable domain, rest sourced from reference TRBV19 and TRBJ1-1, is DGGITQSPKYLFRKEGQNVTLSCEQNLNHDAMYWYRQDPGQGLRLIYYSQIVNDFQKGDIAEGYSVSREKKESFPLTVTSAQKNPTAFYLCATSYGLNTEAFFGQGTRLTVV.

This clonotype showed up many times. The rearrangement uses TRBV15 and TRBJ2-7; TRBD1 agrees at 7 bases. V lost 0 bases and J lost 5; bases outside the gene matches: 7. CDR1 and CDR2 from the germline V gene are LNHNV and YYDKDF (reference sequence). The CDR3 length is 15 residues. In DNA form, the CDR3 reads TGTGCCACCAGCAGAGAAGATAGGGGGCCCCACGAGCAGTACTTC. This codes for CATSREDRGPHEQYF.

This clonotype was found many times. The V gene is TRBV20-1, the J gene TRBJ2-5; D may be TRBD2 (6 bases). This CDR3 contains 15 residues. The V gene lost 1 base and the J gene lost 3 bases, with 15 bases spanning the gap. Germline V lookup: CDR1 DFQATT, CDR2 SNEGSKA (reference sequence). In DNA, the CDR3 is TGCAGTGCTAGAGTACCGGGGACTCCTAAAGAGACCCAGTACTTC. It translates to CSARVPGTPKETQYF.

This clonotype showed up just a few times. This chain uses TRBV3-1 with TRBJ1-1; weak D call: TRBD1 (5 bases). The CDR3 has 16 amino acids. V was pared by 1 base and J by 1 base, with 13 bases between. Germline-derived CDR1 and CDR2 are LGHDT and YNNKEL (reference sequence). The chain's CDR3 is CASSQAGGSPNTEAFF. The CDR3 nucleotides are TGTGCCAGCAGCCAAGCGGGGGGAAGTCCGAACACTGAAGCTTTCTTT.